These 15 T cell receptor beta chains share one sample of origin, sequenced in a study of OX40 agonist ivuxolimab in advanced cancers. The table came from immunoSEQ multiplex PCR; TCRdb's copy has only in-frame clones and leaves some out. The data show 40,000 to 50,000 clones, 88% seen once. This material consisted of CD4+ or CD8+ T cells sorted from blood, taken in a trial of the OX40 agonist ivuxolimab. These receptors came from an adult with an advanced solid tumor such as melanoma, head and neck, liver or kidney cancer.

The chain links TRBV6-1 to TRBJ2-7, with 9 bases identical to TRBD1. CDR3 size: 15 residues. V was pared by 4 bases and J by 3 bases, with 7 bases of the junction left unmatched. CDR1 is MNHNS, CDR2 SASEGT, per germline. In DNA form, the CDR3 reads TGTGCCAGCAGTGTGGGGCGACAGGGGGGCTACGAGCAGTACTTC. Translation gives CASSVGRQGGYEQYF.

The rearrangement uses TRBV9 and TRBJ2-1; TRBD2 aligns across 8 bases. The germline CDR1 and CDR2 sequences are SGDLS and YYNGEE. V was clipped by 4 bases and J by 6 bases; unmatched bases: 12. CDR3 length: 16 amino acids. This CDR3 is CASSPPGLVLSNEQFF. CDR3 coding DNA: TGTGCCAGCAGCCCTCCGGGACTAGTTCTTTCCAATGAGCAGTTCTTC.

This clone has only one observation. This chain uses TRBV6-5 with TRBJ2-5; weak D call: TRBD1 (5 bases). The last part of the DNA fits TRBJ2-7 better; the J call may be wrong. The CDR3 loop spans 14 amino acids. CDR1 is MNHEY, CDR2 SVGAGI, per germline. In DNA, the CDR3 is TGTGCCAGCAGTTACGCGCAGGGTCTCTACGAGCAGTACTTC. Amino acid sequence: CASSYAQGLYEQYF.

This chain links TRBV28 with TRBJ2-7; D possibly corresponds to TRBD1 (6 bases). The germline V gene has CDR1 MDHEN and CDR2 SYDVKM. This CDR3 has 16 amino acids. Trimming took off 6 bases at V and 0 bases at J, with 18 bases between the two ends. In DNA, the CDR3 is TGTGCCAGCAGAAATACCGGGACAATGATCTCCTACGAGCAGTACTTC. It translates to CASRNTGTMISYEQYF.

This chain connects TRBV28 to TRBJ1-1, with D perhaps TRBD1 (6 bases). V was pared by 7 bases and J by 1 base, with 10 bases between. Germline V gene lookup returns CDR1 MDHEN and CDR2 SYDVKM. The CDR3 contains 13 residues. For the CDR3, the DNA is TGTGCCAGCAAGGGACACTGGAACACTGAAGCTTTCTTT. This gives the protein CASKGHWNTEAFF.

Points on this clone: The junction differs from germline at one of its ends, possibly a read error. This rearrangement joins TRBV2 to TRBJ1-1, with 9 bases that match TRBD1. Germline CDR1 reads SNHLY; CDR2 reads FYNNEI. The CDR3 consists of 15 residues. The CDR3 DNA reads TGTGCCAGCAGTAGAAGACAGGGGGTGAAAACTGAAGCTTTCTTT. This codes for CASSRRQGVKTEAFF.

The V gene is TRBV19, the J gene TRBJ1-6; no definite D call. CDR3 length equals 13 residues. V lost 7 bases and J 10 bases, leaving 14 bases between the germline ends. Germline lookup yields CDR1 LNHDA and CDR2 SQIVND (reference sequence). This CDR3 is CASTQDPGSPLHF. As DNA, the CDR3 is TGTGCCAGTACCCAAGATCCGGGGTCACCCCTCCACTTT.

The chain links TRBV7-2 to TRBJ1-6, with TRBD1 as a possible D gene (6 bases). Germline CDR1 SGHTA, CDR2 FQGNSA. Trimming cost V 3 bases and J 3 bases, with 15 bases left between them. The CDR3 consists of 17 residues. CDR3 protein: CASSFKTGGLYNSPLHF. CDR3 DNA sequence: TGTGCCAGCAGCTTTAAGACAGGCGGCCTCTATAATTCACCCCTCCACTTT.

V and J are TRBV18 and TRBJ2-3; no clear D gene. Trimming left V 0 bases short and J 6 bases short, with 7 bases between. Germline V gene lookup returns CDR1 KGHSH and CDR2 LQKENI. This CDR3 spans 13 amino acids. The DNA for the CDR3 is TGTGCCAGCTCACCACCCCAGATGGATACGCAGTATTTT. Protein sequence: CASSPPQMDTQYF.

To note about this clone: The same CDR3 also results from other DNA sequences found in this sample. The chain couples TRBV6-4 to TRBJ2-3, with a tentative D call TRBD2 (5 bases). The V end lost 5 bases, the J end lost 0 bases, and 6 bases lay between the germline ends. Germline CDR1 and CDR2: MRHNA and SNTAGT. CDR3 size: 13 residues. The CDR3 loop is CASSSGSTDTQYF. Here the CDR3 DNA reads TGTGCCAGCAGTAGCGGTAGCACAGATACGCAGTATTTT.

V is TRBV5-1 and J is TRBJ2-6; no definite D call. The length of the CDR3 is 15 residues. Looked up from germline, CDR1 is SGHRS and CDR2 is YFSETQ. V was cut by 0 bases and J by 1 base, with 5 bases left in between. The CDR3 bases are TGCGCCAGCAGCTTGGGGGGATCTGGGGCCAACGTCCTGACTTTC. Encoded protein: CASSLGGSGANVLTF.

This chain uses TRBV7-3 with TRBJ2-5, with 7 bases matching TRBD1. Germline V lookup: CDR1 SGHTA, CDR2 FQGTGA. J gave up 12 bases and V 5 bases, and 9 bases lay outside the gene matches. The CDR3 contains 12 residues. CDR3 residues: CASSPTGQEKYF. DNA of the CDR3: TGTGCCAGCAGCCCAACAGGACAGGAGAAGTACTTC.

Concerning this clone itself: At one end the junction does not follow the germline gene, possibly because of a read error. The chain is built from TRBV7-7 and TRBJ2-5; TRBD1 agrees at 9 bases. In germline, CDR1 is SSHAT, CDR2 FNYEAQ (reference sequence). The CDR3 loop spans 13 amino acids. The CDR3 bases are TGTGCTAGCAGCTCCGACAGGGGGGAGACCCAGTACTTC. Translating gives CASSSDRGETQYF. Based on the CDR3 plus reference TRBV7-7 and TRBJ2-5, the full variable domain is GAGVSQSPRYKVTKRGQDVTLRCDPISSHATLYWYQQALGQGPEFLTYFNYEAQPDKSGLPSDRFSAERPEGSISTLTIQRTEQRDSAMYRCASSSDRGETQYFGPGTRLLVL.

This sequence joins TRBV7-9 and TRBJ2-1; D assignment may be TRBD1 or TRBD2 (5 bases each). Germline V CDR1 and CDR2: SEHNR, FQNEAQ (reference sequence). The CDR3 contains 14 residues. The V gene lost 11 bases and the J gene lost 0 bases, with 14 bases spanning the gap. The CDR3, as DNA: TGTGCCGGGGACGGAGAAAGCTCCTACAATGAGCAGTTCTTC. Protein sequence: CAGDGESSYNEQFF.

The J gene is TRBJ2-7, the V gene TRBV19; 9 nucleotides align to TRBD1. With 6 bases clipped from V and 1 base from J, the junction kept 7 bases outside the gene matches. CDR1 is LNHDA, CDR2 SQIVND, per germline (reference sequence). This CDR3 spans 15 amino acids. The CDR3 nucleotides read TGTGCCAGTAGAAGAACCGGGACAGGGTCCTACGAGCAGTACTTC. Protein product: CASRRTGTGSYEQYF.